The 2 T cell receptor beta chains given below trace back to one sample, sequenced in a study of cytomegalovirus exposure and HLA in healthy donors. PCR amplification relied on 60 Vbeta primers (plus 13 Jbeta primers). TCRdb keeps only in-frame clones here, not all; method: immunoSEQ multiplex PCR. The data hold 190,000 or so clones, with over 80% observed a single time. Material: PBMCs. These receptor sequences come from a man over 45 in good health and CMV-seronegative.

V is TRBV4-1 and J is TRBJ2-1, with TRBD1 identical over 8 bases. From germline, CDR1 is MGHRA and CDR2 YSYEKL. V lost 4 bases to trimming and J lost 5 bases; unmatched junction nucleotides: 7. The CDR3 covers 15 residues. Here the CDR3 reads CASSRGQGVNNEQFF. The CDR3 region has the DNA TGCGCCAGCAGCCGTGGACAGGGTGTCAACAATGAGCAGTTCTTC.

This chain connects TRBV5-4 to TRBJ1-4; 8 bases agree with TRBD1. This CDR3 is 14 amino acids long. Germline V gene sequence: CDR1 SGHNT, CDR2 YYREEE (reference sequence). V shed 5 bases, J shed 10 bases, and the junction held 10 bases outside the gene matches. The CDR3, as DNA: TGTGCCAGCAGGGATACAGGGGGAAAGGGAAAACTGTTTTTT. Translation: CASRDTGGKGKLFF.